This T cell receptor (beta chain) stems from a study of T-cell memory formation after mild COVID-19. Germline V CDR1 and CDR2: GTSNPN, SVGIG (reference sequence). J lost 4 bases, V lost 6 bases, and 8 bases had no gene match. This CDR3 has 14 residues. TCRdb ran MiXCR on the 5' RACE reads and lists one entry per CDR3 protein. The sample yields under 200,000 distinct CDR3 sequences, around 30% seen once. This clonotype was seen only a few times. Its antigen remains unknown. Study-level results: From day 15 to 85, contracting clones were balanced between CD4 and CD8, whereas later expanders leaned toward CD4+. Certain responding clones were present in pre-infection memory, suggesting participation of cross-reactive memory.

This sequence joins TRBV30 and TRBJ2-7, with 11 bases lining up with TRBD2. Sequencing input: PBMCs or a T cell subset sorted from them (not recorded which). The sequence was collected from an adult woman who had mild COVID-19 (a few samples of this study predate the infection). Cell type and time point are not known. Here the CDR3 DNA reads TGTGCCTGTCAAACTAGCGGGAGTCCGTACGAGCAGTACTTC. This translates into CACQTSGSPYEQYF. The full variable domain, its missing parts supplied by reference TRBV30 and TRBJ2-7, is SQTIHQWPATLVQPVGSPLSLECTVEGTSNPNLYWYRQAAGRGLQLLFYSVGIGQISSEVPQNLSASRPQDRQFILSSKKLLLSDSGFYLCACQTSGSPYEQYFGPGTRLTVT.